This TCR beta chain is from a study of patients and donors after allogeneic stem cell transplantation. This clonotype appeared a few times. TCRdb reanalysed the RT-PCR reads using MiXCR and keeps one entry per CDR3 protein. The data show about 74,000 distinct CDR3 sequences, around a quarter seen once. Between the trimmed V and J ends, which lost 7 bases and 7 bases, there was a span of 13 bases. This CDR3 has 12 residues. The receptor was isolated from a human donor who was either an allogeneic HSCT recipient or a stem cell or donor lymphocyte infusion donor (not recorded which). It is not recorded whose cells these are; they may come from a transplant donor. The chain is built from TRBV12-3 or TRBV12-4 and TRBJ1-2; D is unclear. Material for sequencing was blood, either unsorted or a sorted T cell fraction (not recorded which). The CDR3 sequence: CASKPGLGGYTF. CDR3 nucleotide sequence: TGTGCCAGCAAACCGGGATTGGGTGGCTACACCTTC.